The rows below give T cell receptor beta chains drawn from one sample of a study of T-cell reconstitution after alpha-beta-depleted transplantation in children. A single record per CDR3 protein comes from TCRdb applying MiXCR to the PCR reads. The sample lists more than 90,000 distinct CDR3 sequences; around a tenth were seen once. The sample consisted of PBMCs, taken before TCRalphabeta/CD19-depleted stem cell transplant. These receptors were taken from a boy younger than 10 with acute lymphoblastic leukemia, due to receive a stem cell transplant. Each CDR3 is given with its conserved first and last residue. D genes are given only for firm matches. Rows give clone size only sometimes, using once, few, many, or a class for an expanded clone.

clone_size	d_call	v_call	j_call	cdr3_aa	cdr3_nt
many	TRBD1	TRBV12-3/TRBV12-4	TRBJ1-4	CASSPYRGINEKLFF	TGTGCCAGCAGTCCCTACAGGGGGATAAATGAAAAACTGTTTTTT
.	.	TRBV20-1	TRBJ2-1	CSAPGLLSYNEQFF	TGCAGTGCCCCGGGACTTCTCTCCTACAATGAGCAGTTCTTC
.	.	TRBV15	TRBJ1-1	CATSRDKKNTEAFF	TGTGCCACCAGCAGGGACAAAAAGAACACTGAAGCTTTCTTT
.	.	TRBV19	TRBJ1-1	CASSTDWGGTEAFF	TGTGCCAGTAGTACCGATTGGGGGGGCACTGAAGCTTTCTTT
.	.	TRBV7-2	TRBJ2-3	CASSLLTGRSSTDTQYF	TGTGCCAGCAGCTTGTTGACAGGACGGTCTAGCACAGATACGCAGTATTTT
few	.	TRBV19	TRBJ2-2	CASSIGRSVTGELFF	TGTGCCAGTAGTATTGGAAGGTCGGTCACCGGGGAGCTGTTTTTT
few	.	TRBV27	TRBJ1-2	CASSLRSSNYGYTF	TGTGCCAGCAGTTTAAGGTCCAGTAACTATGGCTACACCTTC
few	.	TRBV5-1	TRBJ1-1	CASSSLSQNTEAFF	TGCGCCAGCAGCTCCCTGAGCCAGAACACTGAAGCTTTCTTT
few	.	TRBV29-1	TRBJ2-1	CSVFGRGPYNEQFF	TGCAGCGTCTTTGGGCGCGGTCCCTACAATGAGCAGTTCTTC
.	.	TRBV6-1	TRBJ1-2	CASSLSDRLLNYGYTF	TGTGCCAGCAGCCTTTCCGACAGGCTTTTAAACTATGGCTACACCTTC
.	.	TRBV29-1	TRBJ2-1	CSVEDGQFF	TGCAGCGTTGAGGATGGGCAGTTCTTC
.	.	TRBV5-6	TRBJ1-1	CASSSGPGGTEAFF	TGTGCCAGCAGTTCCGGTCCCGGGGGGACTGAAGCTTTCTTT
many	.	TRBV20-1	TRBJ2-3	CSARPGLQAFF	TGCAGTGCTCGACCGGGACTTCAGGCGTTTTTT
.	.	TRBV7-9	TRBJ1-2	CASSRHLQRQLSYGYTF	TGTGCCAGCAGCCGACACCTCCAGAGGCAACTTTCTTATGGCTACACCTTC
many	.	TRBV6-5	TRBJ1-5	CASRIREYSNQPQHF	TGTGCCAGCAGAATCAGGGAATATAGCAATCAGCCCCAGCATTTT
few	.	TRBV7-9	TRBJ2-1	CASAGSGYNEQFF	TGTGCCAGCGCGGGTAGCGGATACAATGAGCAGTTCTTC
few	TRBD2	TRBV20-1	TRBJ2-4	CSAASGVAKNIQYF	TGCAGTGCTGCTAGCGGGGTAGCCAAAAACATTCAGTACTTC
.	TRBD2	TRBV12-3/TRBV12-4	TRBJ2-7	CASSAAGMGGYEQYF	TGTGCCAGCAGTGCTGCGGGTATGGGGGGGTACGAGCAGTACTTC
.	.	TRBV6-1	TRBJ1-4	CASSPGPVGRGLFF	TGTGCCAGCAGCCCCGGACCGGTAGGCCGTGGGCTGTTTTTT
many	.	TRBV12-3/TRBV12-4	TRBJ2-5	CASSLRTTQETQYF	TGTGCCAGCAGCCTTAGGACTACCCAAGAGACCCAGTACTTC
.	.	TRBV5-1	TRBJ2-7	CASSRDGSAYEQYF	TGCGCCAGCAGCCGCGACGGGAGCGCCTACGAGCAGTACTTC
many	.	TRBV5-1	TRBJ2-3	CASRGSSDTQYF	TGCGCCAGCAGGGGAAGTTCAGATACGCAGTATTTT